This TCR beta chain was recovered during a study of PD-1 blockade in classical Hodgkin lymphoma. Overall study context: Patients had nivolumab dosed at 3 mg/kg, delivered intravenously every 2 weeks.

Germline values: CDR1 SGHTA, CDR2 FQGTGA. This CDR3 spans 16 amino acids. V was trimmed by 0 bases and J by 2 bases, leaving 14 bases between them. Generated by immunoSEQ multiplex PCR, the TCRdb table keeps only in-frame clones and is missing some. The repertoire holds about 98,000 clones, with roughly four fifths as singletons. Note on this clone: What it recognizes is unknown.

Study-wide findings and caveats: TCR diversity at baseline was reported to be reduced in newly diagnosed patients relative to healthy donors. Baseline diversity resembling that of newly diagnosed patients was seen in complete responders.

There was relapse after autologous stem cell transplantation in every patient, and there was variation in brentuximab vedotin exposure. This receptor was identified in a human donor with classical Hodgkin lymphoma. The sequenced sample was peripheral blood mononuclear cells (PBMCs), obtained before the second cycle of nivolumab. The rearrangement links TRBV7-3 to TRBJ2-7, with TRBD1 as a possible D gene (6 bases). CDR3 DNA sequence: TGTGCCAGCAGCTTAACTCCACCACGGACAGCCTACGAGCAGTACTTC. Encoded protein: CASSLTPPRTAYEQYF.